This record covers a single T cell receptor (beta chain). Its antigen remains unknown. The CDR3 covers 15 residues. CDR1 and CDR2 from the germline V gene are SGHDT and YYEEEE. J was trimmed by 5 bases and V by 5 bases; bases with no gene match: 7. This sample is drawn from a study of cytomegalovirus exposure and HLA in healthy donors. Both 60 Vbeta primers and 13 Jbeta primers went into the PCR. Produced via immunoSEQ multiplex PCR; TCRdb's table is partial and in-frame only. The table includes roughly 100,000 clones, around 80% detected once. Study results and limitations: Diagnosis of cytomegalovirus status made by the classifier reportedly showed high specificity and sensitivity. Further analysis was carried out later, and it showed several of the most significant clusters appearing linked to common viral pathogens.

Sequencing was performed on PBMCs. The TCR was taken from a man younger than 40 in good health and CMV-seropositive. This sequence joins TRBV5-6 and TRBJ2-5, with TRBD1 matching 12 bases. The CDR3 nucleotides read TGTGCCAGCAGTTCGGGACAGGGGGCCGGGGAGACCCAGTACTTC. Translation: CASSSGQGAGETQYF.